In its sample, the clone carrying this T cell receptor beta chain was seen a few times. This record belongs to a study of blood T cell repertoires in COVID-19. Overall study: Nucleic acid was either cDNA or gDNA, and it came from T cells, B-cell-depleted T cells, or PBMCs.

Allocation to cohorts depended on clinical history reported by the participants. Two negative PCRs, clearance, or symptom resolution were required of recovered Cohort 3 donors. Germline V gene data show CDR1 as LNHDA and CDR2 as SQIVND (reference sequence). The CDR3 has 15 amino acids. V lost 1 base and J lost 4, with 11 bases in between. The authors' processing: Estimation of nucleated cell counts relied on the amplification of reference gene primers. Sequencing was performed with immunoSEQ multiplex PCR; in TCRdb, only in-frame clones are kept and a portion is missing. That table gives V, J and clone size, and the DNA gave D and trimming. The table shows approximately 200,000 clones, with 81% occurring only once.

This receptor was obtained from a man aged 35-49 years who had recovered from COVID-19. The chain is built from TRBV19 and TRBJ2-1; tentatively, D is TRBD2 (6 bases). The material sequenced was PBMCs or T cells enriched from blood (not recorded which). The CDR3 here is CASSIGGTQYNEQFF. CDR3 sequence (DNA): TGTGCCAGTAGTATAGGCGGGACGCAGTACAATGAGCAGTTCTTC.